This T cell receptor beta chain was captured by sequencing in a study of tissue T cells after allogeneic stem cell transplantation. Study-level findings and limits: Motif-based clustering found tissue-specific repertoire signatures shared across patients, though few clones were shared.

The CDR3 consists of 16 residues. V was shortened by 6 bases and J by 0 bases, with 12 bases between the two germline ends. The germline V gene encodes CDR1 SGHND and CDR2 FRSKSL. Remarks on this clone: The antigen is unknown. All gene names here are mouse names. The sequenced fragment ends 1 residue before the CDR3 boundary, so the rest is inferred from the germline J gene.

Sequencing used immunoSEQ multiplex PCR; TCRdb keeps in-frame clones, though not all of them. The sample has several thousand clones, roughly 42% seen once. Time point specified: mouse harvest day 7 after allogeneic transplant. Each mouse received 10^7 T-cell-depleted marrow cells plus 10^6 splenic CD5+ T cells by tail vein. Tissues came from B6→BALB/c major-mismatch GVHD mice at day 7 or 14. The specimen was skin. The chain employs TRBV15 and TRBJ1-6; a weak D match, TRBD1 (6 bases). TRBJ1-6 falls under the ORF class, with uncertain function. The TCR sequence derives from a female BALB/c mouse given C57BL/6 T cells with graft-versus-host disease after an allogeneic hematopoietic cell transplant. Here the CDR3 reads CASSLRGNSYNSPLYF. The CDR3 DNA, read in part, is TGTGCCAGCAGCCTCAGGGGCAATTCCTATAATTCGCCCCTCTAC.